A selection of T cell receptor beta chains follows, all from one sample in a study of T cell responses to AZD1222 COVID-19 vaccine. Sequencing was performed with immunoSEQ multiplex PCR; in TCRdb, only in-frame clones are kept and a portion is missing. The sample yields around 60,000 clones, approximately 85% seen once. The source material was peripheral blood, sampled 28 days after the second AZD1222 dose. These receptors all come from an adult who received the AZD1222 COVID-19 vaccine. Each CDR3 is given without its conserved first and last residue. The order of the fields is D gene, J gene, V gene, CDR3 protein. The D gene is left open where the match is weak.

- | TRBJ2-7 | TRBV27 | ASSPQESSYEQY
- | TRBJ2-7 | TRBV19 | ASSTDRTGPEQY
TRBD1 | TRBJ1-1 | TRBV7-9 | ASSLEGAGTEAF
- | TRBJ2-7 | TRBV9 | ASSVGTVSGEQY
- | TRBJ1-4 | TRBV28 | ASRGGVAEKLF
TRBD1 | TRBJ2-7 | TRBV7-6 | ASSRIPGTGGYEQY
- | TRBJ1-1 | TRBV5-1 | ASSLVAMNTEAF
TRBD1 | TRBJ1-1 | TRBV20-1 | SAGQGFRAF
- | TRBJ2-7 | TRBV7-3 | ASSLTPGLEQY
- | TRBJ2-5 | TRBV29-1 | SVESGRETQY
- | TRBJ2-5 | TRBV5-8 | ASSGGRREETQY
TRBD1 | TRBJ2-7 | TRBV6-6 | ASSLGQGSYEQY
- | TRBJ2-1 | TRBV7-9 | ASSLEGWPSNEQF
- | TRBJ2-7 | TRBV6-6 | ASKFELGQSSYEQY
- | TRBJ2-7 | TRBV9 | ASSPSGRGTYEQY
- | TRBJ1-1 | TRBV12-3/TRBV12-4 | ASSPNTEAF
- | TRBJ2-7 | TRBV11-2 | ASSFVRGLPYEQY
TRBD1 | TRBJ1-6 | TRBV18 | ASSPRTGGDGNSPLH
TRBD1 | TRBJ1-6 | TRBV5-4 | ASSRPGQYNSPLH
- | TRBJ2-2 | TRBV15 | ATSRALGLAIGELF
TRBD2 | TRBJ2-1 | TRBV11-2 | ASSRAGVIDEQF
- | TRBJ2-7 | TRBV27 | ASGSLEGTSISYEQY
TRBD1 | TRBJ1-2 | TRBV11-2 | ASSLGGQGYGYT
TRBD2 | TRBJ2-3 | TRBV9 | ASRRGDTQY
- | TRBJ1-2 | TRBV19 | ASKTGPNYGYT
TRBD2 | TRBJ2-1 | TRBV7-9 | ASSLGGGIFEQF
TRBD1 | TRBJ1-5 | TRBV7-8 | ASSLSGTGGQPQH
TRBD1 | TRBJ2-1 | TRBV18 | ASSPVGTGVGEQF
- | TRBJ1-1 | TRBV30 | AWEVRGRTEAF
- | TRBJ1-5 | TRBV7-9 | ASAYGDQPQH
- | TRBJ1-4 | TRBV28 | ASSFSQRGKLF
TRBD2 | TRBJ2-7 | TRBV7-8 | ASSLLLLAGAGHEQY
TRBD1 | TRBJ1-1 | TRBV6-6 | ASSRTGDTEAF
TRBD1 | TRBJ1-1 | TRBV2 | ASSAPLQGTEAF
TRBD1 | TRBJ1-5 | TRBV18 | ASSPGQGYQPQH
- | TRBJ2-2 | TRBV5-4 | ASSLGSVWLAGELF
- | TRBJ2-3 | TRBV28 | ASSLTLQQADTQY
- | TRBJ2-7 | TRBV4-3 | ASSQEVGGSYEQY
TRBD1 | TRBJ2-1 | TRBV19 | ASNPGTGGYNEQF
TRBD1 | TRBJ1-1 | TRBV5-6 | ASSLAVTTGRAF
- | TRBJ2-3 | TRBV7-9 | ASSLGANTDTQY
- | TRBJ1-5 | TRBV6-6 | ASRTGQNQPQH
- | TRBJ1-3 | TRBV7-8 | ASSPPENTIY
- | TRBJ2-5 | TRBV11-1 | ASSLQDQETQY
- | TRBJ2-3 | TRBV12-3/TRBV12-4 | ASSLSTDTQY
- | TRBJ1-3 | TRBV30 | AWSVGGTGNTIY
- | TRBJ2-2 | TRBV7-8 | ASRRTANTGELF
TRBD2 | TRBJ2-7 | TRBV6-1 | ASSEESGFGLAGPY
TRBD1 | TRBJ2-7 | TRBV5-4 | ASSSGQSYEQY
- | TRBJ2-2 | TRBV10-3 | AIRLGLEGNTGELF
- | TRBJ2-1 | TRBV7-8 | ASSAYSKSSNEQF
- | TRBJ2-3 | TRBV2 | ASSEWGPTFV
- | TRBJ1-3 | TRBV9 | ASSIDSTGNTIY